This TCR beta chain was recovered during a study of T cell responses to AZD1222 COVID-19 vaccine. Overall study findings and caveats: Baseline seropositives among AZD1222 recipients totaled only six or seven. Without day 14 samples, only post-peak T cell repertoires were studied. White British people made up most donors, females outnumbered males, and clonal diversity was possibly underestimated.

It was second doses at about 4 or about 12 weeks that were pooled. Details on this clone: The antigen is unknown.

This CDR3 spans 11 amino acids. The ends were cut back, 0 bases at V and 6 bases at J, with 6 bases in the middle. CDR1 and CDR2 from the germline V gene are GTSNPN and SVGIG (reference sequence). The table came from immunoSEQ multiplex PCR; TCRdb's copy has only in-frame clones and leaves some out. There are fewer than 200,000 clones in the sample; 85% to 90% occur only once, and approximately 10% lies in the top ten. Source: peripheral blood, taken 28 days after the second AZD1222 dose. The chain couples TRBV30 to TRBJ2-7; D gene ambiguous. This TCR derives from an adult who received the AZD1222 COVID-19 vaccine. The CDR3 loop reads CAWSVKSEQYF. CDR3 sequence (DNA): TGTGCCTGGAGTGTGAAGTCCGAGCAGTACTTC.